This TCR beta chain appears in the sequencing data of a study of CD8 T cells in ankylosing spondylitis. A single record per CDR3 protein comes from TCRdb applying MiXCR to the 5' RACE reads. The sample records 500,000 to 650,000 distinct CDR3 sequences, roughly 5.2% being singletons. At least ten counts were recorded for this clonotype. Its antigen remains unidentified. Germline CDR1 is SGHRS and CDR2 is YFSETQ. This CDR3 is built from 15 residues. The V and J ends lost 5 bases and 7 bases, in that order; junction bases with no gene match: 8. Study conclusions and caveats: For ankylosing spondylitis blood, a TCR beta motif of about 8 highly homologous variants appeared characteristic. The authors reported significant enrichment of disease-linked clones in matched ankylosing spondylitis synovial fluid.

The receptor's source is a male donor with ankylosing spondylitis. The sequenced material came from blood, either unsorted or a sorted T cell fraction (not recorded which). The chain couples TRBV5-1 to TRBJ1-6; TRBD1 aligns across 8 bases. The DNA of the CDR3 is TGCGCCAGCAGTCATGGGCGGACAGGGAATTCACCCCTCCACTTT. As protein: CASSHGRTGNSPLHF.